Detailed here is one T cell receptor beta chain. Its recognized antigen is unknown. No much larger clone is present one base from it, and per-base qualities are unavailable. The source of the sample is a study of cytotoxic CD8 clonotypes in ibrutinib-treated CLL (dated by TCRdb to the early 2020s). Background for the entire study: The cohort included some 14 treatment-naive and approximately eleven relapsed/refractory patients; about 17 were IGHV unmutated. Longitudinal samples were available for about 30% of the roughly 90 trial participants. Responses were partial in 24 patients and complete in 2; after median about 5.5 years follow-up, some 14 stayed in remission and 12 progressed. Cryopreserved peripheral blood mononuclear cells were obtained before treatment, at response, and at either sustained remission or disease progression. Samples at response were collected after a median of about twelve months of treatment, with a range of about 6 to 40 months. All remission and progressive disease samples were collected while patients were still receiving ibrutinib. On average, each sample had 255,043 productive templates and roughly 95,000 productive rearrangements.

The intended sense of this specimen's time point label: roughly 2 years on ibrutinib. For TCR beta library preparation, approximately 2.2 micrograms of genomic DNA were isolated from cryopreserved PBMCs. Longitudinal blood samples from CLL patients receiving ibrutinib monotherapy were subjected to high-throughput TCR beta sequencing. The patients took part in an open-label, single-center phase 2 trial of ibrutinib monotherapy. General conclusions and limits of the study: Sampling times were not matched between sustained-remission and progressing patients, and lymph node repertoires were not studied. Public clonotypes were rare and either contracted or stayed stable during treatment, and the rise in clonality at ibrutinib response reflected the expansion of private clonotypes. Baseline clonality exceeded that of age-matched healthy donors and correlated strongly with circulating CD8+ T-cell counts. Clonality increased at ibrutinib response, stayed stable in sustained remission, and fell back toward baseline at progression.

Each clonotype received, on average, about 10x coverage in deep resolution sequencing performed on a MiSeq, where the target depth lay between 1 in 1 million and 1 in 200,000 T cells. The immunoSEQ hsTCRB Kit was used to generate the TCR beta libraries. The authors processed their data as follows. The data were analyzed with ImmunoSEQ Analyzer and ImmunoSEQ Data Assistant, and V, D and J gene assignments followed IMGT definitions. Clonality, with values ranging from 0 to 1, was calculated as one minus the normalized Shannon entropy of productive rearrangement frequencies. Public clonotype analysis was restricted to overrepresented clonotypes comprising at least 0.05% of each patient's repertoire. Some twelve repertoires from age-matched healthy donors, obtained from immuneACCESS, served as clonality controls. TCRdb obtained this table from immuneACCESS and retained in-frame rearrangements with V and J assigned. These tables miss some clones; where compared with another copy, unresolved V genes account for less than half of the shortfall, and the remainder is unexplained. That table is the source of V, J and clone size, and D and trimming were worked out from the DNA. The sample table records approximately 120,000 clones; 50% to 65% of these occur just once. The ten largest clones represent 30% to 45% of the sample.

V is pared back by 4 bases and J by 14 bases, with 24 bases lying between the germline termini. From its cysteine to its phenylalanine, the CDR3 spans 14 amino acids. This entry keeps only the CDR3 DNA: 42 bases, framed from base 1. The rearranged chain carries TRBV5-7 and TRBJ1-2, with the identity of the D gene unclear. TRBV5-7 counts as an open reading frame of uncertain function. Sequenced material: PBMCs, taken after 24 months of ibrutinib treatment. The TCR sequence derives from a human donor with chronic lymphocytic leukemia. The CDR3: CASSPREGEVSATF. The DNA sequence follows: TGTGCCAGCAGCCCGCGGGAGGGCGAAGTCTCTGCTACCTTC.